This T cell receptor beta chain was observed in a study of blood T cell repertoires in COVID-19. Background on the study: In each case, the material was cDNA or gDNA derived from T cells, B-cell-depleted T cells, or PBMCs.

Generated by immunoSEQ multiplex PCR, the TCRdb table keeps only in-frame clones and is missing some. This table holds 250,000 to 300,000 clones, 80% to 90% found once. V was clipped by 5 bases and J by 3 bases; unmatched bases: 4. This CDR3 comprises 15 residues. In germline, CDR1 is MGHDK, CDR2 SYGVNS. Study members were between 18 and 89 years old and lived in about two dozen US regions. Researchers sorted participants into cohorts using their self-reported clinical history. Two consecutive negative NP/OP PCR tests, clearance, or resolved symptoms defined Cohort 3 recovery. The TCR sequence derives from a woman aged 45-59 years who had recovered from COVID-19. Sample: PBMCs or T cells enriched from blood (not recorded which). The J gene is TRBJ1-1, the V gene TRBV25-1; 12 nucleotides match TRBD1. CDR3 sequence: CASSYGTGGYTEAFF. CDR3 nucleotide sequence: TGTGCCAGCAGTTACGGGACAGGGGGCTACACTGAAGCTTTCTTT.